This TCR beta chain was recovered during a study of PD-L1 blockade in urothelial cancer. Time point here: pretreatment peripheral blood. The length of the CDR3 is 13 residues. The germline V and J ends were trimmed by 0 bases and 7 bases, with 10 bases remaining between them. CDR1 is ENHRY and CDR2 is SYGVKD in the germline V gene. PCRs each included synthetic TCR analog templates spiked in. Assay: immunoSEQ multiplex PCR; the TCRdb copy retains only in-frame clones and omits some. The table lists 90,000 or so clones, 90% of them singletons. V is TRBV10-3 and J is TRBJ2-7; TRBD1 is a possible D gene (5 bases). This TCR came from a man in his sixties with urothelial cancer. Sequenced here: PBMCs, sampled around atezolizumab (anti-PD-L1) treatment. The CDR3 is CAISESPGKEQYF. DNA of the CDR3: TGTGCCATCAGTGAGTCGCCAGGGAAGGAGCAGTACTTC.